The T cell receptor (beta chain) under discussion was sequenced for a study of CD4 T cells in relation to SARS-CoV-2 and coronaviruses. Background on the study: Crossreactive spike epitopes shared across donors were mapped to their HLA restriction.

Unexposed donor CD4+ T cells date from about 2011-2018, before the COVID-19 pandemic. Uncultured naive and memory CD4+ T cells supplied DNA for deep TCR-beta sequencing. The repertoire was sequenced with immunoSEQ multiplex PCR; TCRdb's copy has only in-frame clones and lacks some. This table has around 56,000 clones, 75% to 90% appearing once. The CDR3 runs to 11 residues. The germline gives CDR1 SNHLY, CDR2 FYNNEI. Trimming removed 10 bases at V and 2 bases at J, with 9 bases between. For this clone: Its antigen is still unknown.

Study-wide findings and caveats: The assay detects memory recall responses, not culture-primed primary responses. SARS-CoV-2-driven expansion was significantly weaker in crossreactive than monoreactive clones.

The origin of this receptor is a human donor in good health. The material sequenced was memory CD4+ T cells from PBMCs. The chain recombines TRBV2 with TRBJ2-7; tentatively, D is TRBD1 (6 bases). The CDR3 nucleotides are TGTGCCAACAGGGAAACCTACGAGCAGTACTTC. This codes for CANRETYEQYF.